This entry features one T cell receptor beta chain sequence. This sample was taken from a study of shared T cell receptors in the human thymus. Some clones are missing from TCRdb's copy, which holds only in-frame ones; the method was immunoSEQ multiplex PCR. The sample lists about 400,000 clones; approximately 95% were seen once. Trimming pared 3 bases from V and 4 bases from J, leaving 9 bases between. The CDR3 is 13 amino acids. Per the germline V gene, CDR1 is SGHTA and CDR2 is FQGNSA. The clonotype comes from a human donor. The sequencing input was thymocytes. V gene TRBV7-2 combines with J gene TRBJ1-1, with D hard to call. DNA for the CDR3: TGTGCCAGCAGCTTTATAAGCGGCACTGAAGCTTTCTTT. Its translation: CASSFISGTEAFF.